This TCR beta chain was documented in a study of OX40 agonist ivuxolimab in advanced cancers. Study-level information: Patients achieving partial responses numbered three: one hepatocellular carcinoma case and two cutaneous melanoma cases. General study results and limits: Circulating CD4+ and CD8+ T cells showed clonal expansion by week 6 at 0.1 to 3.0 mg/kg. With doses of 0.1-3.0 mg/kg, partial responders showed among the lowest clonal expansion.

With regard to this clone: Its antigen is currently unknown.

The germline V gene encodes CDR1 SEHNR and CDR2 FQNEAQ (reference sequence). The CDR3 covers 17 residues. The V end was cut by 6 bases, the J end by 3 bases, with 23 bases between. Assay: immunoSEQ multiplex PCR; the TCRdb copy retains only in-frame clones and omits some. The data hold nearly 50,000 clones, with about 90% observed a single time. This sequence originates from an adult with an advanced solid tumor such as melanoma, head and neck, liver or kidney cancer. The sample in question was CD4+ or CD8+ T cells sorted from blood, obtained in a trial of the OX40 agonist ivuxolimab. V and J are TRBV7-9 and TRBJ1-2; the D gene is possibly TRBD1 (6 bases). CDR3 nucleotide sequence: TGTGCCAGCAGTCCTCCCCCCACAAACAGGGCGGACTATGGCTACACCTTC. Translating gives CASSPPPTNRADYGYTF.